Sequencing of this TCR beta chain was carried out in a study of T cells in narcolepsy. The wider study: Enrolled donors included narcolepsy type 1 or type 2 patients and healthy controls. Overall study findings and caveats: Comparing one patient's CSF and blood CD4+ clonotypes highlighted HCRT- and TRIB2-specific autoreactive clonotypes. Autoreactive clonotypes reportedly recurred in blood of same and different patients, not controls.

V was trimmed by 4 bases and J by 5 bases, leaving 11 bases between them. In germline, CDR1 is ENHRY, CDR2 SYGVKD. The CDR3 is made up of 14 amino acids. A note on this clone: Its antigen is as yet unknown.

TCRdb's table, derived via immunoSEQ multiplex PCR, lists solely in-frame clones and lacks some. Of 30,000 to 35,000 clones in the sample, roughly four fifths were seen once. Sequencing used CD45RA- memory CD4+ T cells from PBMCs. The sequence came from a human donor with narcolepsy. The rearrangement joins TRBV10-3 to TRBJ2-2; D possibly corresponds to TRBD2 (6 bases). CDR3 nucleotides: TGTGCCATCAGTGGGAGGGTTGAGACCGGGGAGCTGTTTTTT. It is translated as CAISGRVETGELFF.